Listed below are T cell receptor beta chains from one sample, sequenced in a study of blood T cell repertoires in COVID-19. Profiling relied on immunoSEQ multiplex PCR, and the TCRdb table lists in-frame clones only, not all of them. The sample comprises fewer than 700,000 clones, 70% to 90% of which are singletons, and around 7.8% rests with the top ten. The sequenced sample consisted of peripheral blood. These receptors were obtained from a woman between 50 and 59 years old with COVID-19, enrolled during active disease. Both conserved end residues are part of each CDR3. The D gene is left open where the match is weak. Size is stated for part of the rows, as once, few or many counts, or as a class when the clone is expanded.

j_gene: TRBJ2-2
v_gene: TRBV6-1
d_gene: .
abundance: .
CDR3nt: TGTGCCAGCAGTGATAGACAAAACACCGGGGAGCTGTTTTTT
CDR3aa: CASSDRQNTGELFF

j_gene: TRBJ2-6
v_gene: TRBV30
d_gene: .
abundance: .
CDR3nt: TGTGCCTGGGGGGGGTCCATGGTCCTTGGGGCCAACGTCCTGACTTTC
CDR3aa: CAWGGSMVLGANVLTF

j_gene: TRBJ1-3
v_gene: TRBV21-1
d_gene: .
abundance: .
CDR3nt: TGTGCCAGCAGTCTTAATGGGCAGGGGCGCCTGGCCGGAAACACCATATATTTT
CDR3aa: CASSLNGQGRLAGNTIYF

j_gene: TRBJ2-7
v_gene: TRBV4-1
d_gene: TRBD1
abundance: once
CDR3nt: TGCGCCAGCAGCCAAGGAACAGGGGAATCCTACGAGCAGTACTTC
CDR3aa: CASSQGTGESYEQYF

j_gene: TRBJ1-2
v_gene: TRBV30
d_gene: TRBD1
abundance: .
CDR3nt: TGTGCCTGGACAGGGGGCAATGGCTACACCTTC
CDR3aa: CAWTGGNGYTF

j_gene: TRBJ2-5
v_gene: TRBV24-1
d_gene: TRBD2
abundance: .
CDR3nt: TGTGCCACCAGTGATTCCTCCGGGGGGTACGTGACCCAGTACTTC
CDR3aa: CATSDSSGGYVTQYF

j_gene: TRBJ1-4
v_gene: TRBV29-1
d_gene: .
abundance: .
CDR3nt: TGCAGCGTTCTAAGGGGCGAGAAACTGTTTTTT
CDR3aa: CSVLRGEKLFF

j_gene: TRBJ2-3
v_gene: TRBV30
d_gene: .
abundance: .
CDR3nt: TGTGCCCGTCGGGTCGCAGATACGCAGTATTTT
CDR3aa: CARRVADTQYF

j_gene: TRBJ2-1
v_gene: TRBV2
d_gene: .
abundance: .
CDR3nt: TGTGCCAGCAGTCCGAGCGGAAACAATGAGCAGTTCTTC
CDR3aa: CASSPSGNNEQFF

j_gene: TRBJ2-3
v_gene: TRBV5-1
d_gene: .
abundance: .
CDR3nt: TGCGCCAGCAGCTTATGGGGGGGCGGGACAGATACGCAGTATTTT
CDR3aa: CASSLWGGGTDTQYF

j_gene: TRBJ2-1
v_gene: TRBV7-6
d_gene: .
abundance: .
CDR3nt: TGTGCCAGCAGCTTAGTGGCAGGCCCGGGATACAATGAGCAGCTCTTC
CDR3aa: CASSLVAGPGYNEQLF

j_gene: TRBJ1-2
v_gene: TRBV19
d_gene: .
abundance: .
CDR3nt: TGTGCCAGTACACCGGGGGGCGCGTACTATGGCTACACCTTC
CDR3aa: CASTPGGAYYGYTF

j_gene: TRBJ1-1
v_gene: TRBV4-1
d_gene: TRBD1
abundance: .
CDR3nt: TGCGCCAGCAGCCAAGCGGATTTGCGGGACAGGGGGAAGAACACTGAAGCTTTCTTT
CDR3aa: CASSQADLRDRGKNTEAFF

j_gene: TRBJ1-1
v_gene: TRBV19
d_gene: .
abundance: once
CDR3nt: TGTGCCAGTAGTGGGTACAGGGCTGAAGCTTTCTTT
CDR3aa: CASSGYRAEAFF

j_gene: TRBJ1-5
v_gene: TRBV27
d_gene: .
abundance: .
CDR3nt: TGTGCCAGCAGTTTATTCGGGGGTGGGGGCAATCAGCCCCAGCATTTT
CDR3aa: CASSLFGGGGNQPQHF

j_gene: TRBJ1-1
v_gene: TRBV3-1/TRBV3-2
d_gene: .
abundance: .
CDR3nt: TGTGCCAGCAGCCCGGCATTACAGGAAGCTTTCTTT
CDR3aa: CASSPALQEAFF

j_gene: TRBJ2-7
v_gene: TRBV11-2
d_gene: .
abundance: .
CDR3nt: TGTGCCAGCAGCTTATATGAGAGCGAGCAGTACTTC
CDR3aa: CASSLYESEQYF

j_gene: TRBJ1-1
v_gene: TRBV14
d_gene: .
abundance: .
CDR3nt: TGTGCCAGCAGCCAAATTTATTTTGAAGCTTTCTTT
CDR3aa: CASSQIYFEAFF

j_gene: TRBJ1-4
v_gene: TRBV30
d_gene: .
abundance: .
CDR3nt: TGTGCCTGGGCGGCCTATTACGGGGGAACTAATGAAAAACTGTTTTTT
CDR3aa: CAWAAYYGGTNEKLFF

j_gene: TRBJ2-1
v_gene: TRBV5-1
d_gene: .
abundance: .
CDR3nt: TGCGCCAGCACCCGGGGAGAGAGATCCTACAATGAGCAGTTCTTC
CDR3aa: CASTRGERSYNEQFF

j_gene: TRBJ1-6
v_gene: TRBV30
d_gene: .
abundance: .
CDR3nt: TGTGCCTGGGGTACAGGGAGTAGGGGATCACCCCTCCACTTT
CDR3aa: CAWGTGSRGSPLHF

j_gene: TRBJ1-5
v_gene: TRBV6-5
d_gene: .
abundance: few
CDR3nt: TGTGCCAGTGTCACAGGGAGGGGGAATCAGCCCCAGCATTTT
CDR3aa: CASVTGRGNQPQHF

j_gene: TRBJ2-7
v_gene: TRBV12-5
d_gene: TRBD1
abundance: .
CDR3nt: TGTGCTAGTGGTTTGGTACGAAGGGACAGGGGGCTAATCATAGTCTCGCAAGCTTACGAGCAGTACTTC
CDR3aa: CASGLVRRDRGLIIVSQAYEQYF